This T cell receptor beta chain was sequenced during a study of control samples from healthy donors and cancer patients. The CDR3 sequence is 13 residues long. The germline V and J ends were trimmed by 2 bases and 2 bases, with 6 bases remaining between them. Germline V gene lookup returns CDR1 MGHDK and CDR2 SYGVNS. Sequenced by immunoSEQ multiplex PCR; TCRdb stores in-frame clones only, minus some. This sample carries roughly 170,000 clones, 75% to 95% of them seen once, and the ten largest clones take just over 2%. Sequencing was carried out using blood. This sequence originates from a woman aged 40 to 49 in good health. The V call is TRBV25-1, the J call TRBJ1-1; D gene unclear. CDR3 region: CASSELINTEAFF. The CDR3 DNA is TGTGCCAGCAGTGAACTCATTAACACTGAAGCTTTCTTT.